Listed below are T cell receptor beta chains from one sample, sequenced in a study of T cells after yellow fever vaccination. TCRdb re-called the 5' RACE reads with MiXCR, one entry per CDR3 protein. The top ten hold more than 0.6% of the sample, which has 140,000 to 150,000 distinct CDR3 sequences, roughly 6.7% seen once. The sample consisted of CD4+ T cells sorted from PBMCs, taken 10 days after the yellow fever booster vaccination. These receptors all come from a man younger than 40 who received the YFV17D yellow fever vaccine. The CDR3 runs from the conserved cysteine through the conserved F or W. The D gene is left open where the match is weak. Size is stated for part of the rows, as once, few or many counts, or as a class when the clone is expanded.

j_call: TRBJ2-5; cdr3_length: 14; v_call: TRBV20-1; clone_size: many; d_call: TRBD1; cdr3_nt: TGCAGTGCTTCTCGACAGGGGGGGCAAGAGACCCAGTACTTC; cdr3_aa: CSASRQGGQETQYF
j_call: TRBJ1-2; cdr3_length: 15; v_call: TRBV4-3; clone_size: few; d_call: -; cdr3_nt: TGCGCCAGCAGCCTCAGAGAGACCGCTAACTATGGCTACACCTTC; cdr3_aa: CASSLRETANYGYTF
j_call: TRBJ1-4; cdr3_length: 14; v_call: TRBV7-9; clone_size: many; d_call: -; cdr3_nt: TGTGCCAGCAGCAGGGTTGTTGGGAATGAAAAACTGTTTTTT; cdr3_aa: CASSRVVGNEKLFF
j_call: TRBJ2-7; cdr3_length: 14; v_call: TRBV21-1; clone_size: many; d_call: -; cdr3_nt: TGTGCCAGCAGCAAAGCGACAGGGACGTACGAGCAGTACTTC; cdr3_aa: CASSKATGTYEQYF
j_call: TRBJ2-1; cdr3_length: 16; v_call: TRBV19; clone_size: -; d_call: -; cdr3_nt: TGTGCCAGTAGTCTTCAAGTAGACAGACTCTACAATGAGCAGTTCTTC; cdr3_aa: CASSLQVDRLYNEQFF
j_call: TRBJ2-5; cdr3_length: 13; v_call: TRBV4-2; clone_size: -; d_call: -; cdr3_nt: TGTGCCAGCAGCCAAAAAAGGGAAGAGACCCAGTACTTC; cdr3_aa: CASSQKREETQYF
j_call: TRBJ1-4; cdr3_length: 14; v_call: TRBV6-2/TRBV6-3; clone_size: many; d_call: -; cdr3_nt: TGTGCCAGCACTGAACAGGGAGATAATGAAAAACTGTTTTTT; cdr3_aa: CASTEQGDNEKLFF
j_call: TRBJ2-3; cdr3_length: 12; v_call: TRBV28; clone_size: -; d_call: -; cdr3_nt: TGTGCCAGCAGGGGGGGTATAGATACGCAGTATTTT; cdr3_aa: CASRGGIDTQYF
j_call: TRBJ2-7; cdr3_length: 14; v_call: TRBV7-2; clone_size: many; d_call: TRBD2; cdr3_nt: TGTGCCAGCAGCCCCGTAGCGGGAAACTACGAGCAGTACTTC; cdr3_aa: CASSPVAGNYEQYF
j_call: TRBJ2-5; cdr3_length: 18; v_call: TRBV7-7; clone_size: many; d_call: TRBD2; cdr3_nt: TGTGCCAGCAGCTTTAACCACCAAGAGCGGGAGACTTGGGAGACCCAGTACTTC; cdr3_aa: CASSFNHQERETWETQYF